This T cell receptor beta chain was profiled in a study of blood T cell repertoires in COVID-19. Looking at the study overall: Samples representing acute and convalescent COVID-19 were sourced from the United States, Italy and Spain.

CDR3 size: 13 residues. Trimming pared 7 bases from V and 0 bases from J, leaving 10 bases between. Germline V lookup: CDR1 SQVTM, CDR2 ANQGSEA. In the authors' workflow: It was from reference gene primer amplification that nucleated cell counts were estimated. Here immunoSEQ multiplex PCR was the method, and the copy in TCRdb shows in-frame clones only, minus some. The V and J calls and the clone size are those of that table, but D and trimming were determined from the DNA. The sample records fewer than 400,000 clones, over 70% being singletons. This sequence was found in a man aged 25-45 years with active or convalescent COVID-19. Sequenced material: peripheral blood. J is TRBJ2-1 and V is TRBV29-1; TRBD1 might be the D (5 bases). The CDR3 DNA reads as TGCAGCGCTGGTAGGGGCTCCTACAATGAGCAGTTCTTC. Translating gives CSAGRGSYNEQFF.